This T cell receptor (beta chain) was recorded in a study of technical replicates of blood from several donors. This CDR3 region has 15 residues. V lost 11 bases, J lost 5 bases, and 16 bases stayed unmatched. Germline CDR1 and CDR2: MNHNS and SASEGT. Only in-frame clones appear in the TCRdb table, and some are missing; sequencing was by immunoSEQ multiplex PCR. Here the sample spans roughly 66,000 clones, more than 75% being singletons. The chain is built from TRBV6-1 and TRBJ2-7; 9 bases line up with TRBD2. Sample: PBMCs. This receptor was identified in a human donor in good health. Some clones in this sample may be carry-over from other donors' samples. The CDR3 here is CASQGTSGGPDEQYF. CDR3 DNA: TGTGCCTCCCAAGGGACCAGCGGGGGGCCTGACGAGCAGTACTTC.